Below are 20 T cell receptor beta chains sequenced from a single sample in a study of T cell responses to AZD1222 COVID-19 vaccine. Profiling relied on immunoSEQ multiplex PCR, and the TCRdb table lists in-frame clones only, not all of them. The top ten hold over 8% of the sample, which has 100,000 or so clones, 70% to 90% seen once. The sequencing here drew on peripheral blood, taken on day 0 of AZD1222 vaccination. The receptors shown here come from an adult in good health.

The chain couples TRBV9 to TRBJ2-1; 11 bases fit TRBD2. V gave up 0 bases and J gave up 8 bases; unmatched junction bases: 10. The CDR3 has 17 amino acids. CDR1 and CDR2 from the germline V gene are SGDLS and YYNGEE. In nucleotides, the CDR3 is TGTGCCAGCAGCGTAGTTGGGGCCGGGACTAGCGGTTATGAGCAGTTCTTC. Its protein is CASSVVGAGTSGYEQFF.

The chain is built from TRBV27 and TRBJ2-1; 8 positions agree with TRBD2. This CDR3 is 16 amino acids long. Germline V lookup: CDR1 MNHEY, CDR2 SMNVEV (reference sequence). V gave up 3 bases and J gave up 7 bases; unmatched junction bases: 11. CDR3 nucleotide sequence: TGTGCCAGCAGTTTCTCTAAGCGGGAGTATCGGAATGAGCAGTTCTTC. Translated, it gives CASSFSKREYRNEQFF.

This rearrangement joins TRBV28 to TRBJ2-7; D call uncertain. Germline CDR1 MDHEN, CDR2 SYDVKM. V shed 6 bases and J shed 3 bases, with 9 bases lying between them. The CDR3 has 12 residues. For the CDR3, the DNA is TGTGCCAGCAGCCGGACGATCTACGAGCAGTACTTC. The encoded protein is CASSRTIYEQYF.

This chain uses TRBV29-1 with TRBJ2-1, with 10 bases matching TRBD2. J lost 8 bases, V lost 1 base, and 8 bases had no gene match. The CDR3 extends over 15 amino acids. Looked up from germline, CDR1 is SQVTM and CDR2 is ANQGSEA. CDR3 nucleotide sequence: TGCAGCGTTGAAGCACCTAGCGGGAGTCGTGATGAGCAGTTCTTC. Its translation is CSVEAPSGSRDEQFF.

The chain has TRBV7-2 and TRBJ2-1; D is possibly TRBD2 (5 bases). The V and J ends lost 1 base and 1 base respectively, with 11 bases between them. The CDR3 contains 16 residues. The germline gives CDR1 SGHTA, CDR2 FQGNSA. The CDR3 sequence: CASSLESSRSYNEQFF. The CDR3 nucleotides read TGTGCCAGCAGCTTAGAATCTAGCCGGTCCTACAATGAGCAGTTCTTC.

V gene TRBV7-8 combines with J gene TRBJ1-6, with 7 bases that match TRBD1. V lost 5 bases and J lost 7; bases outside the gene matches: 2. The CDR3 runs 13 residues. Per the germline V gene, CDR1 is SGHVS and CDR2 is FQNEAQ. CDR3 region: CASSPGGNSPLHF. CDR3 nucleotide sequence: TGTGCCAGCAGCCCAGGGGGGAATTCACCCCTCCACTTT.

V and J are TRBV9 and TRBJ2-5, with D maybe TRBD2 (5 bases). V lost 2 bases to trimming and J lost 7 bases, with 18 bases between them. The V gene's germline CDR1 is SGDLS and CDR2 YYNGEE. The CDR3 runs to 15 residues. DNA of the CDR3: TGTGCCAGCAGCGTCACATCGTTTGGCGGGTCGACCCAGTACTTC. Translation gives CASSVTSFGGSTQYF.

The chain joins TRBV19 to TRBJ2-1; possible D gene TRBD1, 6 bases. Trimming took 5 bases from V and 8 from J, leaving 19 bases between them. The CDR3 runs 15 residues. Germline CDR1 is LNHDA and CDR2 is SQIVND (reference sequence). The CDR3 spells CASSPRTAPGDEQFF. The CDR3 nucleotides read TGTGCCAGTAGTCCCCGGACAGCCCCCGGTGATGAGCAGTTCTTC.

The gene calls are TRBV3-1 (or the pseudogene TRBV3-2) and TRBJ2-7, with TRBD2 matching over 8 bases. The CDR3 contains 14 residues. The germline V gene has CDR1 LGHDT and CDR2 YNNKEL (reference sequence). V shed 5 bases and J 4 bases; nucleotides not matched to a gene: 7. CDR3: CASSAGLALYEQYF. As DNA, the CDR3 is TGTGCCAGCAGCGCTGGACTAGCTCTATACGAGCAGTACTTC.

The V call is TRBV6-5, the J call TRBJ1-1, with D possibly matching TRBD1 (6 bases). The V and J ends lost 6 bases and 4 bases respectively, with 12 bases between them. The CDR3 spans 13 residues. Germline lookup yields CDR1 MNHEY and CDR2 SVGAGI. DNA of the CDR3: TGTGCCAGCAGGGGAGGGGGGGGCACTGAAGCTTTCTTT. Translated, it gives CASRGGGGTEAFF.

The chain recombines TRBV4-2 with TRBJ2-1; D gene unclear. The CDR3 consists of 14 residues. Germline assignment: CDR1 LGHNA and CDR2 YNFKEQ. Deletions cut 0 bases from V and 10 bases from J, with 13 bases between. This CDR3 is CASSQDPHLGEQFF. For the CDR3, the DNA is TGTGCCAGCAGCCAAGATCCACACTTAGGGGAGCAGTTCTTC.

This chain joins TRBV28 and TRBJ1-5, with a tentative D call TRBD1 (5 bases). The V end lost 6 bases, the J end lost 9 bases, and 12 bases lay between the germline ends. Germline V gene sequence: CDR1 MDHEN, CDR2 SYDVKM. The CDR3 runs 12 residues. The CDR3 sequence is CASSGGERPQHF. In nucleotides, the CDR3 is TGTGCCAGCAGCGGAGGGGAGCGGCCCCAGCATTTT.

The gene calls are TRBV30 and TRBJ2-7; D unclear. The CDR3 contains 13 residues. With 1 base removed from V and 4 bases from J, the gap between germline ends came to 11 bases. CDR1 is GTSNPN, CDR2 SVGIG, per germline (reference sequence). CDR3 nucleotides: TGTGCCTGGAGTGACGCCATACATTACGAGCAGTACTTC. Residues: CAWSDAIHYEQYF.

CDR3 coding DNA: TGTGCCAGCAGCCAAGGTAGCGGGAACACCGGGGAGCTGTTTTTT. Protein: CASSQGSGNTGELFF. The chain recombines TRBV3-1 (or the pseudogene TRBV3-2) with TRBJ2-2; the D gene is possibly TRBD2 (6 bases). The CDR3 contains 15 residues. Germline V gives CDR1 LGHDT, CDR2 YNNKEL (reference sequence). Trimming took 1 base from V and 1 from J, leaving 7 bases between them.

The chain couples TRBV6-5 to TRBJ2-7; TRBD2 matches 9 bases. Trimming cost V 4 bases and J 0 bases; bases outside gene matches: 7. The germline V gene encodes CDR1 MNHEY and CDR2 SVGAGI. CDR3 length: 16 amino acids. CDR3 amino acids: CASSSGTSRSSYEQYF. The CDR3 nucleotides read TGTGCCAGCAGTTCCGGGACTAGCCGAAGCTCCTACGAGCAGTACTTC.

This clone was seen a handful of times. The chain joins TRBV19 to TRBJ2-1; 11 positions match TRBD1. V lost 6 bases and J lost 8; bases outside the gene matches: 12. This CDR3 spans 16 amino acids. Germline CDR1 is LNHDA and CDR2 is SQIVND (reference sequence). The CDR3 bases are TGTGCCAGTAGGTCCCCCGGGACAGGGGGATTTTATGAGCAGTTCTTC. Translating it yields CASRSPGTGGFYEQFF.

The chain couples TRBV7-2 to TRBJ2-1; no reliable D call. Trimming pared 5 bases from V and 8 bases from J, leaving 10 bases between. The CDR3 totals 12 residues. Germline V gene lookup returns CDR1 SGHTA and CDR2 FQGNSA. The CDR3 nucleotides read TGTGCCAGCAGCCCCCCCGGGTATGAGCAGTTCTTC. Translation gives CASSPPGYEQFF.

V gene TRBV9 combines with J gene TRBJ2-7; 11 bases align to TRBD2. Germline V lookup: CDR1 SGDLS, CDR2 YYNGEE. The CDR3 loop spans 18 amino acids. V gave up 0 bases and J gave up 0 bases; unmatched junction bases: 8. CDR3 in amino acids: CASSVGASGRWDSYEQYF. DNA for the CDR3: TGTGCCAGCAGCGTAGGGGCTAGCGGGAGGTGGGACTCCTACGAGCAGTACTTC.

The chain recombines TRBV30 with TRBJ2-5, with no clear D. CDR1 is GTSNPN, CDR2 SVGIG, per germline (reference sequence). This CDR3 is built from 15 residues. The CDR3 protein is CAPNWAETAQETQYF. The CDR3 DNA reads as TGTGCGCCAAACTGGGCGGAGACGGCCCAAGAGACCCAGTACTTC.

CDR3 in amino acids: CASSPYLLAGAGEQYF. The CDR3 DNA sequence: TGTGCCAGCAGCCCTTACCTCCTAGCGGGAGCGGGTGAGCAGTACTTC. The chain employs TRBV5-4 and TRBJ2-7, with 10 positions matching TRBD2. J lost 7 bases, V lost 4 bases, and 14 bases had no gene match. Germline V lookup: CDR1 SGHNT, CDR2 YYREEE (reference sequence). The CDR3 sequence is 16 residues long.